This passage covers 25 T cell receptor beta chains from one sample sequenced in a study of PD-1 blockade in classical Hodgkin lymphoma. Clones were read by immunoSEQ multiplex PCR, and TCRdb kept only the in-frame ones, dropping some. The table lists tens of thousands of clones, roughly 70% of them singletons. All patients relapsed after autologous stem cell transplantation, and brentuximab vedotin exposure varied. The source material was peripheral blood mononuclear cells (PBMCs), sampled before the second cycle of nivolumab. These receptors all stem from a human donor with classical Hodgkin lymphoma.

The genes are TRBV7-9 and TRBJ2-5; D ambiguous. Looked up from germline, CDR1 is SEHNR and CDR2 is FQNEAQ (reference sequence). Deletions cut 0 bases from V and 4 bases from J, with 6 bases between. This CDR3 region has 13 residues. The CDR3 here is CASSLAWVETQYF. The CDR3, as DNA: TGTGCCAGCAGCTTAGCCTGGGTAGAGACCCAGTACTTC.

This clone was observed a single time. V usage is TRBV5-1 and J usage is TRBJ2-3; TRBD2 matches 8 bases. Germline V gene sequence: CDR1 SGHRS, CDR2 YFSETQ. The CDR3 sequence is 17 residues long. V shed 0 bases and J 1 base; nucleotides not matched to a gene: 7. Here the CDR3 reads CASSLGGLTSGTDTQYF. The CDR3 DNA is TGCGCCAGCAGCTTGGGGGGGTTGACTAGCGGCACAGATACGCAGTATTTT.

V and J are TRBV5-4 and TRBJ1-4, with 7 bases aligning to TRBD1. The trim removed 0 bases at V and 0 bases at J, leaving 2 bases unmatched. Germline lookup yields CDR1 SGHNT and CDR2 YYREEE (reference sequence). CDR3 length: 16 amino acids. The CDR3 DNA sequence: TGTGCCAGCAGCTTGGGGCAGGGGGCAACTAATGAAAAACTGTTTTTT. It encodes CASSLGQGATNEKLFF.

The rearrangement uses TRBV21-1 and TRBJ2-7; the table's D gene call, TRBD2, was not cross checked with the DNA. TRBV21-1 is annotated as a pseudogene. The CDR3 has 14 amino acids. DNA of the CDR3: TGTGCCAGCAGCAAAGGGGACCTTATCCGGGAGCAGTACGTC. Its translation: CASSKGDLIREQYV.

The chain employs TRBV2 and TRBJ2-7; D is possibly TRBD2 (5 bases). This CDR3 has 12 amino acids. In germline, CDR1 is SNHLY, CDR2 FYNNEI. V was clipped by 4 bases and J by 1 base, with 5 bases between them. CDR3 residues: CASSGESYEQYF. DNA for the CDR3: TGTGCCAGCAGTGGGGAGTCCTACGAGCAGTACTTC. Looking up the rest from reference TRBV2 and TRBJ2-7 gives the full variable domain: EPEVTQTPSHQVTQMGQEVILRCVPISNHLYFYWYRQILGQKVEFLVSFYNNEISEKSEIFDDQFSVERPDGSNFTLKIRSTKLEDSAMYFCASSGESYEQYFGPGTRLTVT.

This clone was seen only a few times. V usage is TRBV9 and J usage is TRBJ2-7, with D perhaps matching TRBD2 (7 bases). The V gene's germline CDR1 is SGDLS and CDR2 YYNGEE. V lost 6 bases, J lost 1 base, and 14 bases lay in between. The CDR3 sequence is 14 residues long. The CDR3 DNA follows: TGTGCCAGCAACCAACAGGGAGGGTCCTACGAGCAGTACTTC. Its protein is CASNQQGGSYEQYF.

Only one count was recorded for this clone. The chain is built from TRBV2 and TRBJ2-2, with 9 bases aligning to TRBD2. Germline V lookup: CDR1 SNHLY, CDR2 FYNNEI. There are 15 residues in the CDR3. V shed 6 bases and J 1 base; nucleotides not matched to a gene: 3. The CDR3: CASSQRGVNTGELFF. The CDR3 region has the DNA TGTGCCAGCAGCCAGCGGGGGGTGAACACCGGGGAGCTGTTTTTT.

This chain uses TRBV5-1 with TRBJ2-3; no firm D call. CDR1 is SGHRS, CDR2 YFSETQ, per germline. Deletions cut 0 bases from V and 2 bases from J, with 10 bases between. This CDR3 is 15 amino acids long. As DNA, the CDR3 is TGCGCCAGCAGCTTGGGGGCGGTGTTCACAGATACGCAGTATTTT. It translates to CASSLGAVFTDTQYF. Together with reference TRBV5-1 and TRBJ2-3, the CDR3 gives the full variable domain: KAGVTQTPRYLIKTRGQQVTLSCSPISGHRSVSWYQQTPGQGLQFLFEYFSETQRNKGNFPGRFSGRQFSNSRSEMNVSTLELGDSALYLCASSLGAVFTDTQYFGPGTRLTVL.

This sequence joins TRBV28 and TRBJ2-5; D may be TRBD2 (6 bases). Trimming removed 1 base from V and 2 bases from J, with 14 bases in between. CDR3 length: 16 amino acids. Germline lookup yields CDR1 MDHEN and CDR2 SYDVKM. CDR3 DNA: TGTGCCAGCAGTTTATTAGGGACGGGGGAACAAGAGACCCAGTACTTC. Its protein is CASSLLGTGEQETQYF. Filled out from reference TRBV28 and TRBJ2-5, the complete variable domain reads DVKVTQSSRYLVKRTGEKVFLECVQDMDHENMFWYRQDPGLGLRLIYFSYDVKMKEKGDIPEGYSVSREKKERFSLILESASTNQTSMYLCASSLLGTGEQETQYFGPGTRLLVL.

The V call is TRBV5-6, the J call TRBJ1-1, with a possible D match to TRBD1 (5 bases). V was trimmed by 4 bases and J by 3 bases, leaving 16 bases between them. The CDR3 covers 15 residues. The germline V gene encodes CDR1 SGHDT and CDR2 YYEEEE. As DNA, the CDR3 is TGTGCCAGCAGCCCTGGGACGCTTTTGGACACTGAAGCTTTCTTT. Encoded protein: CASSPGTLLDTEAFF.

V gene TRBV2 combines with J gene TRBJ1-2; 11 bases line up with TRBD1. Germline V CDR1 and CDR2: SNHLY, FYNNEI. The V and J ends lost 6 bases and 7 bases, in that order; junction bases with no gene match: 1. The CDR3 is 12 residues long. CDR3 nucleotide sequence: TGTGCCAGCAGGGACAGGGGGCCTGGCTACACCTTC. It translates to CASRDRGPGYTF.

CDR3 amino acids: CASSLSSLSPLHF. CDR3 nucleotide sequence: TGTGCCAGCAGTTTATCCTCTCTTTCACCCCTCCACTTT. This chain joins TRBV27 and TRBJ1-6; the D is unclear. V dropped 0 bases and J dropped 9 bases, with 6 bases sitting between them. The germline V gene has CDR1 MNHEY and CDR2 SMNVEV (reference sequence). The CDR3 has 13 residues.

The gene calls are TRBV5-6 and TRBJ2-6; D remains ambiguous. This CDR3 contains 15 residues. Germline CDR1 and CDR2: SGHDT and YYEEEE. V lost 1 base to trimming and J lost 0 bases, with 5 bases between them. Written as DNA, the CDR3 is TGTGCCAGCAGCTTGTTTGTCTCTGGGGCCAACGTCCTGACTTTC. As protein: CASSLFVSGANVLTF.

The chain is built from TRBV7-2 and TRBJ2-7; D unresolved. The CDR3 covers 14 residues. The germline V and J ends were trimmed by 2 bases and 3 bases, with 11 bases remaining between them. Germline-derived CDR1 and CDR2 are SGHTA and FQGNSA. Written as DNA, the CDR3 is TGTGCCAGCAGCTTACCGCCAACGGGCTACGAGCAGTACTTC. It encodes CASSLPPTGYEQYF. Full variable domain (missing parts from reference TRBV7-2 and TRBJ2-7): GAGVSQSPSNKVTEKGKDVELRCDPISGHTALYWYRQSLGQGLEFLIYFQGNSAPDKSGLPSDRFSAERTGGSVSTLTIQRTQQEDSAVYLCASSLPPTGYEQYFGPGTRLTVT.

The V call is TRBV5-1, the J call TRBJ1-3; D is ambiguous. V was clipped by 4 bases and J by 0 bases, with 11 bases between them. Germline V CDR1 and CDR2: SGHRS, YFSETQ. The CDR3 has 15 residues. As DNA, the CDR3 is TGCGCCAGCAGCACCGACGGCCACTCTGGAAACACCATATATTTT. It encodes CASSTDGHSGNTIYF.

This clone was seen more than once but under ten times. The rearrangement joins TRBV18 to TRBJ1-1; no clear D. V dropped 0 bases and J dropped 4 bases, with 9 bases sitting between them. The germline CDR1 and CDR2 sequences are KGHSH and LQKENI. CDR3 size: 14 residues. CDR3 amino acids: CASSPPSLGTEAFF. CDR3 sequence (DNA): TGTGCCAGCTCACCACCATCCCTAGGCACTGAAGCTTTCTTT.

V gene TRBV30 combines with J gene TRBJ1-5; D might be TRBD1 (5 bases). The ends were cut back, 0 bases at V and 2 bases at J, with 8 bases in the middle. This CDR3 has 14 residues. Germline CDR1 GTSNPN, CDR2 SVGIG (reference sequence). In DNA, the CDR3 is TGTGCCTGGAGTGTACAAGGGGGCAATCAGCCCCAGCATTTT. Encoded protein: CAWSVQGGNQPQHF.

V is TRBV5-4 and J is TRBJ1-2, with TRBD1 identical over 12 bases. The CDR3 extends over 16 amino acids. Germline V gene data show CDR1 as SGHNT and CDR2 as YYREEE (reference sequence). V lost 1 base and J lost 3; bases outside the gene matches: 4. The CDR3 nucleotides read TGTGCCAGCAGCTTGATGGGACAGGGGGCAGACTATGGCTACACCTTC. Protein sequence: CASSLMGQGADYGYTF.

This rearrangement joins TRBV5-8 to TRBJ2-5; 8 positions agree with TRBD1. CDR3 length equals 16 residues. Trimming at V came to 0 bases and at J to 0 bases, leaving 4 bases not matched to a gene. CDR1 and CDR2 (germline): SGHTS, YDEGEE. Written as DNA, the CDR3 is TGTGCCAGCAGCTTGGCGACAGGGGTATACCAAGAGACCCAGTACTTC. It specifies CASSLATGVYQETQYF.

The chain carries TRBV6-5 and TRBJ1-2; TRBD1 agrees at 8 bases. CDR1 MNHEY and CDR2 SVGAGI come from the germline V gene. This CDR3 has 15 amino acids. J lost 0 bases, V lost 8 bases, and 8 bases had no gene match. The CDR3 spells CASRSWTGTNYGYTF. In DNA form, the CDR3 reads TGTGCCAGCCGATCGTGGACAGGGACTAACTATGGCTACACCTTC.

V usage is TRBV29-1 and J usage is TRBJ2-2, with 7 positions matching TRBD2. The CDR3 is 15 residues long. CDR1 and CDR2 from the germline V gene are SQVTM and ANQGSEA. V lost 4 bases to trimming and J lost 1 base; unmatched junction nucleotides: 6. For the CDR3, the DNA is TGCAGCGTTGGCCTAGCGGCTTTGAACACCGGGGAGCTGTTTTTT. This sequence encodes CSVGLAALNTGELFF.

The genes are TRBV27 and TRBJ2-6; possibly TRBD2 for D (5 bases). This CDR3 region has 18 residues. Germline CDR1 MNHEY, CDR2 SMNVEV (reference sequence). Trimming removed 0 bases at V and 0 bases at J, with 12 bases between. CDR3 bases: TGTGCCAGCAGTTTATCAGGGCCCGGAGGCTCTGGGGCCAACGTCCTGACTTTC. This sequence encodes CASSLSGPGGSGANVLTF.

This sequence joins TRBV28 and TRBJ2-1; possibly TRBD2 for D (7 bases). Germline V gene lookup returns CDR1 MDHEN and CDR2 SYDVKM. This CDR3 contains 14 residues. Trimming pared 4 bases from V and 7 bases from J, leaving 14 bases between. The CDR3 coding sequence is TGTGCCAGCAGTTCCGGGGGGCTAGGGAATGAGCAGTTCTTC. Translating it yields CASSSGGLGNEQFF.

The chain combines TRBV28 with TRBJ2-7, with 12 bases that match TRBD1. The CDR3 totals 14 residues. Germline CDR1 is MDHEN and CDR2 is SYDVKM. V dropped 6 bases and J dropped 6; count of bases not matched to a gene: 6. The CDR3 sequence is CASSLGQGAGEQYV. For the CDR3, the DNA is TGTGCCAGCAGCCTGGGACAGGGGGCTGGCGAGCAGTACGTC.

This clone came up a few times. The J gene is TRBJ1-5, the V gene TRBV6-6; possibly TRBD1 for D (5 bases). This CDR3 comprises 14 residues. From germline, CDR1 is MNHNY and CDR2 SVGAGI (reference sequence). V lost 4 bases and J 9 bases, leaving 16 bases between the germline ends. The CDR3 DNA reads as TGTGCCAGCAGTTCCATAGTTACTCAGGGGCCCCAGCATTTT. Translating it yields CASSSIVTQGPQHF.